The 10 T cell receptor beta chains given below trace back to one sample, sequenced in a study of beta chain features in type 1 diabetes listed by TCRdb under 2018. To prepare the library, the immunoSEQ multiplex PCR assay was applied. The entire amount of isolated RNA was reverse transcribed using the High Capacity cDNA Reverse Transcription Kit, so the sequenced TCRB transcripts were expressed ones. The table was pulled from immuneACCESS by TCRdb, which kept in-frame rearrangements only. Such tables lose some clones; where checked, under half of the loss comes from unresolved V genes, and the rest has no known cause. This sample comprises hundreds of thousands of clones, roughly two thirds of them detected only once. The ten largest clones take up about 0.05% of the sample. The sequenced sample consisted of naive CD4+ T cells from blood. In light of the paper, this sample's cell subset or site label describes: true naive CD4+ T cells. Receptors originate from a man aged 25-45 years in good health.

Comments on this clone: Other DNA sequences in this specimen translate into the identical CDR3. V is TRBV30 and J is TRBJ1-1; tentatively, D is TRBD1 (5 bases). Germline values: CDR1 GTSNPN, CDR2 SVGIG (reference sequence). V gave up 1 base and J gave up 0 bases, with 6 bases separating them. The CDR3 totals 13 residues. The CDR3 spells CAWSGQLNTEAFF. CDR3 sequence (DNA): TGTGCCTGGAGTGGACAGCTGAACACTGAAGCTTTCTTT.

The gene calls are TRBV19 and TRBJ1-1, with D possibly matching TRBD1 (6 bases). Trimming shortened V by 10 bases and J by 2 bases, and 14 bases separated the two germline ends. The germline V gene has CDR1 LNHDA and CDR2 SQIVND (reference sequence). The CDR3 runs to 13 residues. In nucleotides, the CDR3 is TGTGCCACTGAACCGGGACAAAACACTGAAGCTTTCTTT. It specifies CATEPGQNTEAFF.

V and J are TRBV7-9 and TRBJ2-1, with 9 bases aligning to TRBD2. V dropped 0 bases and J dropped 7; count of bases not matched to a gene: 4. Germline V lookup: CDR1 SEHNR, CDR2 FQNEAQ (reference sequence). The CDR3 sequence is 15 residues long. CDR3 sequence reads: CASSLAGTSRNEQFF. The CDR3 DNA is TGTGCCAGCAGCTTAGCGGGGACTAGCAGAAATGAGCAGTTCTTC.

In regard to this clone: The same CDR3 also results from other DNA sequences found in this sample. The chain is built from TRBV6-5 and TRBJ2-6; a possible D gene is TRBD2 (5 bases). Germline values: CDR1 MNHEY, CDR2 SVGAGI. V lost 0 bases to trimming and J lost 0 bases, with 6 bases between them. This CDR3 region has 16 residues. The CDR3 sequence is CASSYSGNSGANVLTF. The CDR3 DNA reads TGTGCCAGCAGTTACTCCGGGAACTCTGGGGCCAACGTCCTGACTTTC.

In this sample, this clone turned up once. The J gene is TRBJ1-1, the V gene TRBV10-3; TRBD1 agrees at 8 bases. CDR1 and CDR2 from the germline V gene are ENHRY and SYGVKD. This CDR3 has 16 amino acids. V was clipped by 0 bases and J by 5 bases; unmatched bases: 8. The CDR3 region is CAISESGAGGGTEAFF. The CDR3 coding sequence is TGTGCCATCAGTGAGTCTGGGGCAGGGGGCGGTACTGAAGCTTTCTTT.

V is TRBV6-6 and J is TRBJ1-4; possible D gene TRBD1, 5 bases. This CDR3 comprises 12 residues. Germline loops: CDR1 MNHNY, CDR2 SVGAGI (reference sequence). V dropped 11 bases and J dropped 8 bases, with 15 bases sitting between them. This CDR3 reads CASNRPGEKLFF. The CDR3 region has the DNA TGTGCCTCCAACAGGCCAGGAGAAAAACTGTTTTTT.

This clone was picked up a small number of times. The same CDR3 arises from other DNA sequences in this sample as well. The rearrangement links TRBV30 to TRBJ2-1; TRBD2 is a possible D gene (6 bases). The ends were cut back, 3 bases at V and 0 bases at J, with 6 bases in the middle. The CDR3 has 13 residues. Germline V gene sequence: CDR1 GTSNPN, CDR2 SVGIG (reference sequence). CDR3 DNA: TGTGCCTGGAGCGGGAGCTCCTACAATGAGCAGTTCTTC. It yields the protein CAWSGSSYNEQFF. Together with reference TRBV30 and TRBJ2-1, the CDR3 gives the full variable domain: SQTIHQWPATLVQPVGSPLSLECTVEGTSNPNLYWYRQAAGRGLQLLFYSVGIGQISSEVPQNLSASRPQDRQFILSSKKLLLSDSGFYLCAWSGSSYNEQFFGPGTRLTVL.

The chain employs TRBV6-6 and TRBJ2-7; TRBD2 aligns across 8 bases. CDR3 length: 12 residues. V lost 10 bases and J lost 0; bases outside the gene matches: 2. Germline CDR1 MNHNY, CDR2 SVGAGI (reference sequence). The CDR3 region is CATGTSSYEQYF. CDR3 DNA: TGTGCCACCGGGACTAGCTCCTACGAGCAGTACTTC.

The V call is TRBV25-1, the J call TRBJ2-7; 12 bases align to TRBD2. Germline values: CDR1 MGHDK, CDR2 SYGVNS. The CDR3 consists of 15 residues. The trim removed 6 bases at V and 4 bases at J, leaving 7 bases unmatched. The CDR3 protein is CASSPLAGGLYEQYF. CDR3 bases: TGTGCCAGCAGCCCACTAGCGGGGGGCTTATACGAGCAGTACTTC.

About this clone: A read error may account for a junction end that differs from germline. The chain combines TRBV6-5 with TRBJ2-2, with no clear D. CDR3 length: 12 amino acids. CDR1 is MNHEY, CDR2 SVGAGI, per germline. CDR3 DNA: TGTGCCATCAGTGAGTCGTTAGGGGAGCTGTTTTTT. Translated, it gives CAISESLGELFF.